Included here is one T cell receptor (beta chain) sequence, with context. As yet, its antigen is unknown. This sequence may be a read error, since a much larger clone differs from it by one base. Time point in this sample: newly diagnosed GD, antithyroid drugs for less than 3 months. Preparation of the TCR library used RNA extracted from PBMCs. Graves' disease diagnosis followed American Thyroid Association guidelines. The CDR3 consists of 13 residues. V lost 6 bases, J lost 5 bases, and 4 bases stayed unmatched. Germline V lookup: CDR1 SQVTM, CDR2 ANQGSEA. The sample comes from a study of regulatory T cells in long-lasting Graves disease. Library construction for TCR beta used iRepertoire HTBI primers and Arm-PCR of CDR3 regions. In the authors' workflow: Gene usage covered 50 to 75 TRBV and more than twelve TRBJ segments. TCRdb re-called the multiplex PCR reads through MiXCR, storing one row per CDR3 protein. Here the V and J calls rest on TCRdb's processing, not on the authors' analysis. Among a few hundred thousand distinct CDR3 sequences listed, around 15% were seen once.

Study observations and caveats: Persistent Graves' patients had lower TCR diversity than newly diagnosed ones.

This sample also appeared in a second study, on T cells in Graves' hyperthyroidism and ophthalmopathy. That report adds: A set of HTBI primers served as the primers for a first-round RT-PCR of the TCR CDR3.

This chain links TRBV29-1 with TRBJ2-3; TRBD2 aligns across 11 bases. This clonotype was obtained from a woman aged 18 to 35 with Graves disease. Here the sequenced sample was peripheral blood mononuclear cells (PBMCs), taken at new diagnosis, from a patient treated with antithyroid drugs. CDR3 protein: CSVKLAGVDTQYF. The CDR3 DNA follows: TGCAGCGTCAAACTAGCGGGAGTAGATACGCAGTATTTT.